What follows are 2 T cell receptor beta chains derived from one specimen sequenced in a study of T-cell reconstitution after alpha-beta-depleted transplantation in children. The TCRbeta library was prepared with unique molecular identifiers. TCRdb ran MiXCR on the PCR reads and lists one entry per CDR3 protein. The data show 500,000 to 600,000 distinct CDR3 sequences, with roughly 33% seen just once and roughly 2.5% held by the top ten. The sample consisted of PBMCs from the stem cell graft donor, taken from the stem cell graft. All receptors come from a human donor who donated a stem cell graft to a child with aplastic anemia.

This clonotype was seen only a few times. The genes are TRBV7-9 and TRBJ2-2; D unresolved. Germline V lookup: CDR1 SEHNR, CDR2 FQNEAQ (reference sequence). Trimming removed 4 bases at V and 4 bases at J, with 10 bases between. CDR3 length: 14 residues. DNA of the CDR3: TGTGCCAGCAGCTCCCCGATCGGCACCGGGGAGCTGTTTTTT. Translating gives CASSSPIGTGELFF.

This chain joins TRBV7-6 and TRBJ2-2; 8 bases are a match to TRBD2. The CDR3 sequence is 15 residues long. After removal of 5 bases from V and 6 bases from J, the junction contained 8 bases not matched to a gene. Germline loops: CDR1 SGHVS, CDR2 FNYEAQ. CDR3 protein: CASSMGLVDPGELFF. The CDR3 nucleotides read TGTGCCAGCAGCATGGGACTAGTCGACCCCGGGGAGCTGTTTTTT.